These 25 T cell receptor beta chains originate from one sample sequenced in a study of blood T cell repertoires in COVID-19. Using immunoSEQ multiplex PCR, the repertoire was profiled, and TCRdb retains in-frame clones only, with some absent. The data contain roughly 400,000 clones, approximately 93% of them singletons. The sequenced sample was PBMCs or T cells enriched from blood (not recorded which). Source of these receptors: a woman aged 40 to 50 who had been exposed to COVID-19.

The chain links TRBV7-3 to TRBJ1-1; D unclear. The CDR3 has 14 amino acids. V lost 5 bases, J lost 4 bases, and 14 bases lay in between. Germline V gives CDR1 SGHTA, CDR2 FQGTGA. The CDR3 DNA sequence: TGTGCCAGCAGCCCTGAACCTGGGAGCACTGAAGCTTTCTTT. Encoded protein: CASSPEPGSTEAFF.

This clone was recorded a few times. The J gene is TRBJ2-5, the V gene TRBV13, with D tentatively TRBD1 (6 bases). Trimming removed 6 bases at V and 2 bases at J, with 13 bases between. Germline V gene data show CDR1 as PRHDT and CDR2 as FYEKMQ (reference sequence). The CDR3 loop spans 14 amino acids. CDR3 sequence reads: CASSFRGDQETQYF. The CDR3 nucleotides are TGTGCCAGCAGTTTCAGGGGCGATCAAGAGACCCAGTACTTC.

This chain joins TRBV21-1 and TRBJ1-5; the table gives TRBD1 as D, unverified against the DNA. TRBV21-1 is a pseudogene segment. The CDR3 has 16 residues. CDR3 sequence reads: CASSYRDRDPRQPQHF. The CDR3 DNA reads TGTGCCAGCAGCTACCGGGACAGGGACCCCCGTCAGCCCCAGCATTTT.

The rearrangement uses TRBV7-2 and TRBJ2-3; 10 positions agree with TRBD2. Germline V gene lookup returns CDR1 SGHTA and CDR2 FQGNSA. The J segment lost 3 bases and the V segment lost 2 bases, leaving 2 bases of the junction unmatched. The CDR3 loop spans 15 amino acids. CDR3: CASSLSGGATDTQYF. The CDR3 region has the DNA TGTGCCAGCAGCTTAAGCGGGGGGGCTACAGATACGCAGTATTTT. Combining the CDR3 with reference TRBV7-2 and TRBJ2-3 gives the whole variable domain GAGVSQSPSNKVTEKGKDVELRCDPISGHTALYWYRQSLGQGLEFLIYFQGNSAPDKSGLPSDRFSAERTGGSVSTLTIQRTQQEDSAVYLCASSLSGGATDTQYFGPGTRLTVL.

This clone was recorded once. This chain uses TRBV5-6 with TRBJ2-1; 8 bases line up with TRBD2. The V and J ends lost 2 bases and 6 bases, in that order; junction bases with no gene match: 10. Germline V gives CDR1 SGHDT, CDR2 YYEEEE. The CDR3 length is 16 residues. In DNA, the CDR3 is TGTGCCAGCAGCTTTAAAGCGGCAGCGGGGGCCAATGAGCAGTTCTTC. Its protein product is CASSFKAAAGANEQFF.

This clone was observed a single time. The chain employs TRBV19 and TRBJ1-5; 8 bases map to TRBD1. Per germline, CDR1 LNHDA and CDR2 SQIVND (reference sequence). CDR3 length equals 12 residues. After removal of 6 bases from V and 5 bases from J, the junction contained 0 bases not matched to a gene. The DNA for the CDR3 is TGTGCCAGTAGACAGGGGGATCAGCCCCAGCATTTT. Encoded protein: CASRQGDQPQHF.

This chain joins TRBV5-6 and TRBJ1-1; possibly TRBD1 for D (5 bases). Germline V gives CDR1 SGHDT, CDR2 YYEEEE. The length of the CDR3 is 13 residues. V lost 3 bases, J lost 7 bases, and 13 bases lay in between. Written as DNA, the CDR3 is TGTGCCAGCAGCTCCGGAGGGGAGGGTGAAGCTTTCTTT. This sequence encodes CASSSGGEGEAFF.

V usage is TRBV18 and J usage is TRBJ2-7; a weak D match, TRBD2 (6 bases). Germline V CDR1 and CDR2: KGHSH, LQKENI. The V gene lost 3 bases and the J gene lost 7 bases, with 13 bases spanning the gap. This CDR3 has 13 amino acids. The CDR3 bases are TGTGCCAGCTCACCCGGGGGTCCAAGTGAGCAGTACTTC. Its translation: CASSPGGPSEQYF.

The rearrangement uses TRBV7-9 and TRBJ1-2, with 9 bases matching TRBD1. The germline CDR1 and CDR2 sequences are SEHNR and FQNEAQ (reference sequence). Unmatched junction bases numbered 7, after V lost 1 base and J lost 7 bases. The CDR3 contains 15 residues. In DNA form, the CDR3 reads TGTGCCAGCAGCTTAGTGCCTGGGACAGGGAGTGGCTACACCTTC. This codes for CASSLVPGTGSGYTF.

This chain connects TRBV30 to TRBJ1-5; tentative D call: TRBD1 (5 bases). V was trimmed by 2 bases and J by 1 base, leaving 12 bases between them. CDR3 length equals 15 residues. CDR1 GTSNPN and CDR2 SVGIG come from the germline V gene (reference sequence). The CDR3 DNA reads TGTGCCTGGAGTTCCGGGGGAGGGAGCAATCAGCCCCAGCATTTT. It codes for CAWSSGGGSNQPQHF.

The chain carries TRBV2 and TRBJ1-3; 8 nucleotides agree with TRBD1. CDR3 length: 15 amino acids. The germline gives CDR1 SNHLY, CDR2 FYNNEI. Trimming cost V 8 bases and J 2 bases; bases outside gene matches: 8. In DNA form, the CDR3 reads TGTGCCAGCCTTCCGGACAGGGTAGCTGGAAACACCATATATTTT. As protein: CASLPDRVAGNTIYF.

The V gene is TRBV6-4, the J gene TRBJ1-5, with D unclear. This CDR3 spans 13 amino acids. V was clipped by 3 bases and J by 6 bases, with 9 bases between them. CDR1 and CDR2 (germline): MRHNA, SNTAGT. The CDR3 is CASSEYAGQPQHF. The CDR3 coding sequence is TGTGCCAGCAGTGAATATGCGGGTCAGCCCCAGCATTTT.

The chain joins TRBV27 to TRBJ2-1, with 11 bases fitting TRBD2. V lost 5 bases to trimming and J lost 3 bases; unmatched junction nucleotides: 3. Germline loops: CDR1 MNHEY, CDR2 SMNVEV (reference sequence). The CDR3 has 15 amino acids. CDR3 loop: CASSPGTSGYNEQFF. In DNA form, the CDR3 reads TGTGCCAGCAGTCCTGGGACTAGCGGCTACAATGAGCAGTTCTTC.

The chain recombines TRBV6-1 with TRBJ2-7, with D possibly being TRBD1 (6 bases). The V gene lost 8 bases and the J gene lost 2 bases, with 19 bases spanning the gap. The CDR3 consists of 15 residues. In germline, CDR1 is MNHNS, CDR2 SASEGT. DNA of the CDR3: TGTGCCAGCCACCGGAGACAGGTATCTCCCTACGAGCAGTACTTC. It is translated as CASHRRQVSPYEQYF.

The V and J genes are TRBV9 and TRBJ1-6; D gene unclear. Per the germline V gene, CDR1 is SGDLS and CDR2 is YYNGEE. The CDR3 consists of 14 residues. V was clipped by 0 bases and J by 7 bases, with 8 bases between them. CDR3 amino acids: CASSVGPENSPLHF. The CDR3 coding sequence is TGTGCCAGCAGCGTAGGCCCAGAAAATTCACCCCTCCACTTT.

The chain recombines TRBV6-1 with TRBJ1-1; D is possibly TRBD1 (5 bases). In germline, CDR1 is MNHNS, CDR2 SASEGT. CDR3 size: 17 residues. The V end was cut by 4 bases, the J end by 3 bases, with 21 bases between. CDR3 loop: CASSAKSGGGSDTEAFF. The DNA for the CDR3 is TGTGCCAGCAGTGCAAAATCTGGGGGAGGGTCTGACACTGAAGCTTTCTTT.

This clone was detected only once. This chain connects TRBV9 to TRBJ2-7; TRBD2 matches at 8 bases. Germline V lookup: CDR1 SGDLS, CDR2 YYNGEE. This CDR3 region has 13 residues. The ends lost 7 bases at V and 3 bases at J; junction bases unmatched: 6. The CDR3 nucleotides are TGTGCCAGCTCCGGACGGGGGGGCTACGAGCAGTACTTC. This codes for CASSGRGGYEQYF.

This clone was seen a single time. Germline is not matched at one junction end, which may reflect a read error. The V call is TRBV7-7, the J call TRBJ2-1; TRBD1 is a possible D gene (5 bases). The CDR3 is 13 residues long. In germline, CDR1 is SSHAT, CDR2 FNYEAQ (reference sequence). Here the CDR3 DNA reads TGTGCTAGCAGCTCTTTGACAGACAATGAGCAGTTCTTC. Encoded protein: CASSSLTDNEQFF.

In nucleotides, the CDR3 is TGTGCCAGCAGCCAGACTGGGACAGGGTTCTACGAGCAGTACTTC. It yields the protein CASSQTGTGFYEQYF. This chain joins TRBV5-8 and TRBJ2-7; TRBD1 matches 9 bases. J lost 3 bases, V lost 4 bases, and 8 bases had no gene match. The CDR3 sequence is 15 residues long. Germline V gene sequence: CDR1 SGHTS, CDR2 YDEGEE.

A note on this clone: Additional DNA sequences in this sample encode the identical CDR3. The chain couples TRBV30 to TRBJ1-6; 7 positions match TRBD1. The CDR3 spans 14 residues. Germline trimming cut 0 bases from V and 7 bases from J; bases unmatched to any gene: 3. Germline V gene lookup returns CDR1 GTSNPN and CDR2 SVGIG (reference sequence). As DNA, the CDR3 is TGTGCCTGGAGTGTTGGCAGGGGGAATTCACCCCTCCACTTT. It is translated as CAWSVGRGNSPLHF.

This rearrangement joins TRBV2 to TRBJ1-1; 10 positions agree with TRBD1. The CDR3 has 14 residues. The germline gives CDR1 SNHLY, CDR2 FYNNEI. With 4 bases clipped from V and 4 bases from J, the junction kept 3 bases outside the gene matches. Here the CDR3 DNA reads TGTGCCAGCAGTGGTGACAGGGGGCCCACTGAAGCTTTCTTT. Its translation is CASSGDRGPTEAFF.

In regard to this clone: The sample holds other DNA sequences that translate to the same CDR3. The rearrangement uses TRBV3-1 (or the pseudogene TRBV3-2) and TRBJ2-1, with 12 bases lining up with TRBD2. The junction had 2 bases not matched to a gene; V was cut back by 4 bases and J by 4 bases. The CDR3 has 15 residues. CDR1 and CDR2 (germline): LGHDT, YNNKEL (reference sequence). In nucleotides, the CDR3 is TGTGCCAGCAGCCCTGGACTAGCGGGGTACAATGAGCAGTTCTTC. Its protein is CASSPGLAGYNEQFF.

The chain carries TRBV19 and TRBJ2-5; 8 positions match TRBD2. CDR1 and CDR2 (germline): LNHDA, SQIVND (reference sequence). The V gene end was trimmed by 3 bases and the J gene end by 1 base; junction bases not matched to a gene: 7. The CDR3 length is 16 residues. CDR3 coding DNA: TGTGCCAGTAGTATTATTGCGGGGGGAGTCCAAGAGACCCAGTACTTC. It specifies CASSIIAGGVQETQYF.

CDR3 in DNA: TGCGCCAGCAGCCAGGTACCGGGAGCTAACTATGGCTACACCTTC. Its translation is CASSQVPGANYGYTF. V and J are TRBV4-3 and TRBJ1-2; no definite D call. Trimming removed 3 bases from V and 0 bases from J, with 11 bases in between. The germline CDR1 and CDR2 sequences are LGHNA and YSLEER. The CDR3 is 15 residues long.

The V and J genes are TRBV7-6 and TRBJ2-4, with 9 positions matching TRBD2. The CDR3 extends over 18 amino acids. Per the germline V gene, CDR1 is SGHVS and CDR2 is FNYEAQ. With V trimmed by 1 base and J by 0 bases, 7 bases remained unmatched. CDR3 in DNA: TGTGCCAGCAGCTTAGTCGCGGGGGGGGCCGTAGCCAAAAACATTCAGTACTTC. It codes for CASSLVAGGAVAKNIQYF. Filled out from reference TRBV7-6 and TRBJ2-4, the complete variable domain reads GAGVSQSPRYKVTKRGQDVALRCDPISGHVSLYWYRQALGQGPEFLTYFNYEAQQDKSGLPNDRFSAERPEGSISTLTIQRTEQRDSAMYRCASSLVAGGAVAKNIQYFGAGTRLSVL.